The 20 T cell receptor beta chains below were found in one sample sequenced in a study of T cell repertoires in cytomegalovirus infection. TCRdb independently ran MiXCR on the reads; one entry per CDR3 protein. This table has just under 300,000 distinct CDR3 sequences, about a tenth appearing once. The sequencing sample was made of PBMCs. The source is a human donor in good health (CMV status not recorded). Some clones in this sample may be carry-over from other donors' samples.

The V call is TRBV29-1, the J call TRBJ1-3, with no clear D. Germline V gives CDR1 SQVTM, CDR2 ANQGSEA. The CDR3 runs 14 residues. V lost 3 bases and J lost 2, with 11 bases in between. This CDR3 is CSVDAVPPGNTIYF. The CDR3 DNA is TGCAGCGTTGATGCAGTTCCTCCTGGAAACACCATATATTTT.

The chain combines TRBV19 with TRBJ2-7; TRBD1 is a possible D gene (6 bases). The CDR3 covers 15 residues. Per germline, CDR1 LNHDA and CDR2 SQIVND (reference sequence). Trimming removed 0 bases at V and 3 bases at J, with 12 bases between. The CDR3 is CASSIDLDRNYEQYF. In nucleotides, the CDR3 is TGTGCCAGTAGTATAGATTTGGACAGAAACTACGAGCAGTACTTC.

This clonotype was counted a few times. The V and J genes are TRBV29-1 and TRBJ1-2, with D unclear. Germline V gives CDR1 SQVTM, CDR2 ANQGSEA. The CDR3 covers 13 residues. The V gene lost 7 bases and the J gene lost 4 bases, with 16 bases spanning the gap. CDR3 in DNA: TGCAGCGCCCGGGGAGGGTCGGGCTATGGCTACACCTTC. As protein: CSARGGSGYGYTF.

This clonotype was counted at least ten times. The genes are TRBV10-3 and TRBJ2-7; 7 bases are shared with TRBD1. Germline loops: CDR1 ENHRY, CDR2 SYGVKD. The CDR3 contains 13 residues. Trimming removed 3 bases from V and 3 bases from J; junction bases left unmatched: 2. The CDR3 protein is CAISDRQGYEQYF. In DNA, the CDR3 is TGTGCCATCAGTGACCGACAGGGCTACGAGCAGTACTTC.

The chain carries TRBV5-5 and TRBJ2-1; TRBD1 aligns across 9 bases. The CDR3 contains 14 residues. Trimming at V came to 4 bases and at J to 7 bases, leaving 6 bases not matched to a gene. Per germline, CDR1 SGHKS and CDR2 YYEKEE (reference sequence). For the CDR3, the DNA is TGTGCCAGCAGCAGACAGGGGGGGGAGAATGAGCAGTTCTTC. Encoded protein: CASSRQGGENEQFF.

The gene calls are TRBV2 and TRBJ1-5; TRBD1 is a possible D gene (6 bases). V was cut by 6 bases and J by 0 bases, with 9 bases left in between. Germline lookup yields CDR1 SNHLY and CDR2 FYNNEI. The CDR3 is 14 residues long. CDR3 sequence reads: CASRQGNSNQPQHF. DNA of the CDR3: TGTGCCAGCAGGCAGGGGAATAGCAATCAGCCCCAGCATTTT.

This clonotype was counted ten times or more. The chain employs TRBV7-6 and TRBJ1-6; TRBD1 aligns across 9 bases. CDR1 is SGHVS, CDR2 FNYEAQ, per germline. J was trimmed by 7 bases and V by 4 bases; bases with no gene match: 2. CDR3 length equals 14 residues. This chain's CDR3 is CASSSDRGNSPLHF. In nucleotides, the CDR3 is TGTGCCAGCAGCTCGGACAGGGGAAATTCACCCCTCCACTTT.

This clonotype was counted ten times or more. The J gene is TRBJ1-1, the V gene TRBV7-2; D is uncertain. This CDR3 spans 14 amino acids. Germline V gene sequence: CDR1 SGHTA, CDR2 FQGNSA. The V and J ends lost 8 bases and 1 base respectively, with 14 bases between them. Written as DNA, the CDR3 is TGTGCCAGCGCCTTGGGGAAAAGGAACACTGAAGCTTTCTTT. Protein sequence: CASALGKRNTEAFF.

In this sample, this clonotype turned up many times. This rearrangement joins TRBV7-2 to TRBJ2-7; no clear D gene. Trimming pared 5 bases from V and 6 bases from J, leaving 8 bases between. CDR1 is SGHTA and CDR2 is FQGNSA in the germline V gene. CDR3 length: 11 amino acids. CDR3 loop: CASSVHTEQYF. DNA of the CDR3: TGTGCCAGCAGCGTCCATACCGAGCAGTACTTC.

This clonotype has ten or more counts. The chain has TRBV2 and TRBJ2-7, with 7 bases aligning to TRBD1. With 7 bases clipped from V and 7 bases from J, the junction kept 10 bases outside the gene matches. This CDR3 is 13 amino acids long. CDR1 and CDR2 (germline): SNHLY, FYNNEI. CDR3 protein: CASKNRGPGEQYF. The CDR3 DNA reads TGTGCCAGCAAGAACAGGGGCCCGGGGGAGCAGTACTTC. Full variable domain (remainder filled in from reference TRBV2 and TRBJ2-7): EPEVTQTPSHQVTQMGQEVILRCVPISNHLYFYWYRQILGQKVEFLVSFYNNEISEKSEIFDDQFSVERPDGSNFTLKIRSTKLEDSAMYFCASKNRGPGEQYFGPGTRLTVT.

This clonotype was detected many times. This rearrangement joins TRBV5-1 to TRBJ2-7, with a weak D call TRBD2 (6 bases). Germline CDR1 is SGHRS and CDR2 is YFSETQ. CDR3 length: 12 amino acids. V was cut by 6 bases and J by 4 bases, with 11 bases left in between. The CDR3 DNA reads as TGCGCCAGCATGAGAGGAGGGTACGAGCAGTACGTC. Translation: CASMRGGYEQYV.

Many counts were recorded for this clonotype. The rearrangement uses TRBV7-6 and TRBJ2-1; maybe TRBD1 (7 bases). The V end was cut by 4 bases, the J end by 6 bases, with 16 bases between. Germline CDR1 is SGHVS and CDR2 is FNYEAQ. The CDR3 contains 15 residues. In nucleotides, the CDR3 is TGTGCCAGCAGCTATAGGAGGGACAGACCCAATGAGCAGTTCTTC. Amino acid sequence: CASSYRRDRPNEQFF.

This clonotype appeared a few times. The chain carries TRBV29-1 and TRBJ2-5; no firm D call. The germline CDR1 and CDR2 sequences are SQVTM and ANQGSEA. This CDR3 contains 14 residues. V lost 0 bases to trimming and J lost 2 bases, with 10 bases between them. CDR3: CSVEDRKLQETQYF. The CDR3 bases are TGCAGCGTTGAAGATCGTAAGCTACAAGAGACCCAGTACTTC. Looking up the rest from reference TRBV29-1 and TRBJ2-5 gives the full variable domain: SAVISQKPSRDICQRGTSLTIQCQVDSQVTMMFWYRQQPGQSLTLIATANQGSEATYESGFVIDKFPISRPNLTFSTLTVSNMSPEDSSIYLCSVEDRKLQETQYFGPGTRLLVL.

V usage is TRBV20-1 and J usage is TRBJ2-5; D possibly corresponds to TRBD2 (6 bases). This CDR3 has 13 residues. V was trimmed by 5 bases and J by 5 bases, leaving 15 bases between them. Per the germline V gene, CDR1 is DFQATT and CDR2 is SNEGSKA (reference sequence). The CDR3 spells CSAPGTSFETQYF. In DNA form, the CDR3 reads TGCAGTGCTCCCGGCACTAGCTTTGAGACCCAGTACTTC.

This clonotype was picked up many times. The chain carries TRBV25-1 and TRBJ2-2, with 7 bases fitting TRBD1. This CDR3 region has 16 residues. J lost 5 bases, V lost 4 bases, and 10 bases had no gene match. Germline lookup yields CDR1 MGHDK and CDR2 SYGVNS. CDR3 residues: CASSVPRTGGTGELFF. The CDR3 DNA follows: TGTGCCAGCAGTGTTCCGAGGACAGGCGGAACCGGGGAGCTGTTTTTT.

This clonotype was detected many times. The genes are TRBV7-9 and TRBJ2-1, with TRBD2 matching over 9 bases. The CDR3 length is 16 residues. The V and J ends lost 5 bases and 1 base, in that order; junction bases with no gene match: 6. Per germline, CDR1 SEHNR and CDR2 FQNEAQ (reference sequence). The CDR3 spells CASSPRAGGSYNEQFF. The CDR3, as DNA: TGTGCCAGCAGCCCGCGAGCGGGGGGATCCTACAATGAGCAGTTCTTC.

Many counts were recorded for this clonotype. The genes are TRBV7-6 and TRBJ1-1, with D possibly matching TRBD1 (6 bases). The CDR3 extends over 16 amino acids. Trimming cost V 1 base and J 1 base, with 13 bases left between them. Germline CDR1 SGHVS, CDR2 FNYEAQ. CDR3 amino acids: CASSLEEGTTNTEAFF. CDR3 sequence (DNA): TGTGCCAGCAGCTTAGAGGAGGGGACAACGAACACTGAAGCTTTCTTT.

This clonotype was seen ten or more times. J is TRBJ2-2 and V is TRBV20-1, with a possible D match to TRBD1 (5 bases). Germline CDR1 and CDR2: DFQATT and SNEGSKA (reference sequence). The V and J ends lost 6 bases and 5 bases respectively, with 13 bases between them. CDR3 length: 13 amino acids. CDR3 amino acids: CSARWGRTGELFF. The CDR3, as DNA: TGCAGTGCCCGGTGGGGCAGAACCGGGGAGCTGTTTTTT.

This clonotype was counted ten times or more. CDR3 sequence reads: CASSLEVEYTDTQYF. CDR3 nucleotides: TGTGCCAGCAGCTTAGAGGTGGAATACACAGATACGCAGTATTTT. The chain couples TRBV7-9 to TRBJ2-3; no firm D call. CDR1 and CDR2 (germline): SEHNR, FQNEAQ (reference sequence). The length of the CDR3 is 15 residues. V was clipped by 1 base and J by 2 bases, with 10 bases between them.

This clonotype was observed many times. In DNA, the CDR3 is TGTGCCAGCAGCACATCGACAGGCACGGATTCACCCCTCCACTTT. Translating it yields CASSTSTGTDSPLHF. The chain joins TRBV7-9 to TRBJ1-6; TRBD1 is a possible D gene (6 bases). Germline CDR1 SEHNR, CDR2 FQNEAQ (reference sequence). CDR3 length: 15 amino acids. V was pared by 5 bases and J by 8 bases, with 16 bases between.